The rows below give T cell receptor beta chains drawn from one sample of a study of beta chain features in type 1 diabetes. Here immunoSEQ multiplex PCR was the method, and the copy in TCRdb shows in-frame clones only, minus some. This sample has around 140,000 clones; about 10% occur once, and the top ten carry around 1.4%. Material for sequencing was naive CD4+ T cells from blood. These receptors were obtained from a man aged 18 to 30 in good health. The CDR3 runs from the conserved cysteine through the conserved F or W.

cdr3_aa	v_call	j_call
CASSLRGEETQYF	TRBV11-3	TRBJ2-5
CASSYLYAGGTEAFF	TRBV6-5	TRBJ1-1
CTSTWPTNTGELFF	TRBV5-1	TRBJ2-2
CASSPPGGNYNEQFF	TRBV18	TRBJ2-1
CASRGDGWNTEAFF	TRBV2	TRBJ1-1
CASSRDQGIQETQYF	TRBV11-2	TRBJ2-5
CASSLASGSYGYTF	TRBV5-1	TRBJ1-2
CASSLTYEQYF	TRBV4-2	TRBJ2-7
CASRAGTGTDTQYF	TRBV28	TRBJ2-3
CASSHGGARKYEQYF	TRBV7-3	TRBJ2-7
CAWSGQGLQPQHF	TRBV30	TRBJ1-5
CASSLDRGVETQYF	TRBV5-8	TRBJ2-5
CASSHLREGTDTQYF	TRBV4-3	TRBJ2-3
CASSPRRGAETQYF	TRBV11-2	TRBJ2-5
CATTGAGGKGNEQFF	TRBV6-5	TRBJ2-1
CASSAPGQGVRGGTEAFF	TRBV5-1	TRBJ1-1
CASSPLTESSGNTIYF	TRBV18	TRBJ1-3
CASSLAGGDLTDTQYF	TRBV5-1	TRBJ2-3
CASSYAMTGQYF	TRBV7-9	TRBJ2-7
CASSLRLVAGELFF	TRBV7-2	TRBJ2-2
CASSTLGSYEQYF	TRBV5-1	TRBJ2-7
CASSQKTGINTIYF	TRBV4-3	TRBJ1-3
CASSQDRDSYYEQYF	TRBV4-1	TRBJ2-7
CATSRDLQTPALHSPLHF	TRBV15	TRBJ1-6
CASSTQSRDEQFF	TRBV7-2	TRBJ2-1
CASSVAPGQLSYEQYF	TRBV9	TRBJ2-7
CSVSGGATDTQYF	TRBV29-1	TRBJ2-3
CASSIDHRSSGNTIYF	TRBV19	TRBJ1-3
CASSLEGTANQPQHF	TRBV7-2	TRBJ1-5
CASSQEKGVRYF	TRBV4-1	TRBJ2-4
CASSLGGQGSYEQYF	TRBV28	TRBJ2-7
CASSLVAGGPKRETQYF	TRBV5-6	TRBJ2-5
CASSRDRGPDYGYTF	TRBV18	TRBJ1-2
CASSMAGSRGYTF	TRBV19	TRBJ1-2
CASSLGGGPETQYF	TRBV5-6	TRBJ2-5
CASSPPWPSGGYEQYF	TRBV14	TRBJ2-7
CASSPKGLAGGFQVPYF	TRBV7-2	TRBJ2-7
CASSSTGEGETQYF	TRBV5-6	TRBJ2-5
CASREGQGAYQPQHF	TRBV10-2	TRBJ1-5
CASSYSRGGVGELFF	TRBV6-6	TRBJ2-2
CASSHLGQGRNEQFF	TRBV23-1	TRBJ2-1
CASSKDRGQQPQHF	TRBV4-2	TRBJ1-5
CASRVQGNTEAFF	TRBV6-1	TRBJ1-1
CASSLGDRDNSPLHF	TRBV7-9	TRBJ1-6
CASSQRGQQGARRYGYTF	TRBV4-2	TRBJ1-2
CASSARGPGQGPRSSYNEQFF	TRBV5-1	TRBJ2-1
CASSLRTSGKYNEQFF	TRBV4-1	TRBJ2-1
CASSLGDRNYGYTF	TRBV5-1	TRBJ1-2
CASSQGTSPYNEQFF	TRBV5-5	TRBJ2-1
CASSLHSRADTQYF	TRBV7-9	TRBJ2-3
CATDSDRAYEQYF	TRBV6-6	TRBJ2-7
CASSPLVAGVGFGEQFF	TRBV18	TRBJ2-1
CASSWDRDQPQHF	TRBV6-5	TRBJ1-5